The entry that follows covers one T cell receptor beta chain sequence. Its recognized antigen is unknown. Other DNA sequences in this specimen translate into the identical CDR3. Preparation of the library involved the immunoSEQ multiplex PCR assay. The multiplex PCR relied on a mix of 60 forward primers for TCR Vbeta segments and 13 reverse primers for TCR Jbeta segments. The CDR3 region of rearranged TCR beta genes was amplified from genomic DNA by a multiplex PCR assay. Amplified TCR beta libraries were sequenced as 87-base-pair reads on the Illumina HiSeq System. Per the original workflow: A later analysis tallied about 77 million unique TCR beta chains across the approximately 670 repertoires, and approximately 12 million of those chains were shared by two or more donors. Raw reads were error-corrected and collapsed into unique sequences with a nearest-neighbor algorithm that merged closely related sequences to remove PCR and sequencing errors. V, D and J gene segments were assigned by aligning CDR3 sequences to IMGT reference sequences. For a sequence to be retained, a match of at least six nucleotides to both a V gene segment and a J gene segment was required. Rearrangements were classified as productive when the CDR3 lacked stop codons and remained in frame with V and J, and all other rearrangements were classified as non-productive. Following IMGT convention, CDR3 was defined as the stretch from the second conserved V-encoded cysteine to the conserved J-encoded phenylalanine. Sequences without an unambiguous match to a single V gene segment were excluded from the earlier analysis of a few hundred of the donors. In an earlier analysis of 587 of the donors, V segments were called functional above 56.7% productive rearrangements and were called segregating when the between-donor standard deviation exceeded 5%. A statistical classification framework was built to diagnose cytomegalovirus status from the catalog of TCR beta chain sequences. In a later analysis, V and J genes were assigned by comparing TCR nucleotide sequences against IMGT/GENE-DB human TR gene sequences. Using the TCRdist pipeline, a later analysis assigned CDR3 sequences along with most-parsimonious VDJ recombination scenarios. In a later analysis, each TCR beta chain was defined by its CDR3 amino acid sequence together with its V-gene family, and reads lacking a unique V-gene family were excluded. In a later analysis, some 600 highly shared, low-generation-probability nucleotide sequences were removed to address suspected cross-contamination and a sequencing artifact. In a later analysis, a clonal expansion index was calculated for each public chain from normalized within-repertoire ranks of inferred template counts. A later analysis computed generation probabilities with a VDJ recombination model fitted to out-of-frame rearrangements, and checked the results against IGoR. A later analysis scored TCR-TCR, TCR-HLA and TCR-CMV co-occurrence with hypergeometric tests, applying a repertoire-size bias correction to TCR pairs. False discovery rates were estimated in a later analysis by permuting HLA or CMV assignments 20 times. In a later analysis, co-occurring TCRs were grouped using DBSCAN, with TCRdist sequence similarity added in when clustering inside HLA-allele-positive subsets. Repertoires with fewer than 30,000 or more than 120,000 public chains were left out of co-occurrence clustering, as were about 5 repertoires with anomalous nucleotide sharing. TCRdb mirrors the immuneACCESS table, restricted to in-frame sequences. Some clones are absent from its copies; in checked studies, under half trace to an unresolved V gene, and the reason for the others is unknown. Clonal size and the V and J genes are those of that table, whereas D and trimming came from the DNA. The sample's records list around 51,000 clones. Under 2.5% of the sample is taken by the ten largest.

The sample is drawn from a study of cytomegalovirus exposure and HLA in healthy donors (dated by TCRdb to about 2017). For the study in its entirety: An earlier analysis of roughly 500 of the donors reported approximately 260 Gb of sequence data and 117 million unique TCR beta sequences obtained from some 200 million T cells. Of the roughly 400 genotyped donors, less than 90% were placed in the genetic ancestry cluster associated with self-reported Caucasian donors. Donor age, sex, ethnicity and CMV serostatus were collected together with the repertoire data. The study aimed to test whether cataloging public T cell receptors could reveal signatures of past pathogen exposure. Among a few hundred genotyped donors of the cohort, an average of 235,054 unique TCR beta nucleotide sequences were sequenced per donor, approximately 20% of them non-productive. The study used immunosequencing to profile the T cell repertoires of under 700 subjects and linked those repertoires to cytomegalovirus serostatus. Typing coverage varied by locus: roughly 629-640 donors for A, B, C, DRB1 and DQB1; more than 500 for DQA1; approximately 570 for DPA1; fewer than 480 for DPB1. An earlier analysis of some 500 of the donors used high-throughput TCR beta sequencing to judge whether each TCR beta V gene segment behaved as functional or pseudogenic. All discovery cohort repertoires had been generated using a single sequencing platform. Both class I and class II loci were covered by HLA typing, at four-digit resolution. To predict cytomegalovirus infection status, the study brought together high-throughput TCR immunosequencing, statistical association of individual TCRs with disease status, and machine learning. A separate validation cohort of approximately 130 different subjects was used in addition to the approximately 700-subject first cohort. A later genetic analysis used genome-wide SNP genotypes for about three fifths of the 666 donors, treating that subset as a discovery cohort. To study patterns of TCR occurrence, a later analysis re-analyzed previously published TCR beta repertoires from several hundred donors and added high-resolution HLA genotyping. Rather than using new phenotypic data, the later analysis identified candidate immune exposures from TCR beta sequences and from how often those sequences occurred across donors. Four or five DR-DQ haplotypes were handled as single units for association and clustering because linkage in the cohort was strong. An early release that covered some 630 HLA-typed donors contained around 300 gigabases of sequencing data and 80 million or so unique TCR sequences. What the work shows at the level of the full study, not this receptor alone: According to the authors, the approach could potentially be generalized to other disease states and immunological phenotypes. A further reported finding was that TCR beta sequences accurately predicted the HLA-A and HLA-B alleles for most subjects in the first cohort. Compared with equally common non-associated chains, HLA-associated TCR beta chains in a later analysis were more clonally expanded and had lower generation probabilities. Linkage disequilibrium might explain the correlated functional status among segregating V segments, but an unknown experimental factor could not be ruled out. The only immune exposure information available for the cohort was CMV serostatus. In a later analysis, most CMV-associated TCR beta chains were found to appear HLA-restricted, with HLA associations seemingly driven largely by CMV exposure. A later analysis found that TCR association rates varied across HLA loci, with DRB1 alleles showing the most associated TCRs and HLA-C alleles the fewest. Sequencing depth was assumed to be roughly uniform across donors in the presence/absence analyses, though that assumption may not hold. Because the 87-base-pair reads could not distinguish some IMGT-functional V segments, including TRBV6-2 and TRBV6-3, those segments were excluded. The sequencing pipeline was judged likely to have produced a cluster of highly shared sequence variants as a technical artifact. In an earlier analysis of 450 to 750 of the donors, most TCR beta V segments appeared in productive rearrangements about 87% or about 30% of the time, broadly matching IMGT annotations. Most TCR sequences were seen in very few donors, while some public TCRs were found in many individuals. In both the original and validation cohorts, the classifier was reported to diagnose cytomegalovirus status with high specificity and sensitivity. V-gene and J-gene trimming of TCR beta chains was associated with a missense DCLRE1C variant in a later genetic analysis, and the association was replicated in an independent cohort. The earlier analysis of 587 of the donors excluded roughly 17 rarely observed V segments, including chromosome 9 orphons, because counts were too low. Because some donors lacked HLA typing at each locus, the association tests relied only on the typed subset. A total of about 180 TCR beta chains were listed by the study as associated with cytomegalovirus. A few of the identified cytomegalovirus-associated TCR beta chains were confirmed in vitro to be specific for cytomegalovirus antigens. When HLA alleles, especially DR and DQ, strongly co-occurred, TCR associations were difficult to assign to individual alleles. Compared with the 666-donor mean, donors in an Asian-associated ancestry cluster had fewer N-insertions in productive TCRs, according to a later genetic analysis. According to a later analysis, parvovirus B19, influenza, CMV and Epstein-Barr virus appeared linked to several top co-occurrence clusters. In this cohort, only TCR beta chains were sequenced, and detectable features were limited by the absence of alpha or paired-chain data. A later analysis associated 15,000 to 20,000 TCR beta sequences with specific HLA alleles at a false discovery rate of 0.05.

The cohort comprised some 730 healthy bone marrow donors. All cohort members were sampled while nominally healthy, although unrecorded immune exposures were likely present. The donor tested CMV seronegative and was one of the 352 seronegative cohort members. A peripheral blood sample was collected from each donor, and TCR beta sequencing was performed on peripheral blood mononuclear cells. Genomic DNA extraction from the blood cell samples was performed with the Qiagen DNeasy Blood Extraction Kit. Trimming costs V 4 bases and J 4 bases, and their ends lie 15 bases apart. Spanning cysteine to phenylalanine, the CDR3 consists of 15 amino acids. The entry retains the CDR3 DNA only, 45 bases that are in frame from base 1. Per the germline V gene (reference sequence), SGHNT is the CDR1 and YYREEE is the CDR2.

Sequencing was done on a sample of PBMCs. This receptor was identified in a woman aged 40 to 55 in good health and CMV-seronegative. Here the chain combines TRBV5-4 and TRBJ1-3; TRBD1 is a weak D gene call, 5 bases matching. The DNA is TGTGCCAGCAGCCGGGACTCCACAGGAGGAAACACCATATATTTT. Translated, this gives CASSRDSTGGNTIYF.